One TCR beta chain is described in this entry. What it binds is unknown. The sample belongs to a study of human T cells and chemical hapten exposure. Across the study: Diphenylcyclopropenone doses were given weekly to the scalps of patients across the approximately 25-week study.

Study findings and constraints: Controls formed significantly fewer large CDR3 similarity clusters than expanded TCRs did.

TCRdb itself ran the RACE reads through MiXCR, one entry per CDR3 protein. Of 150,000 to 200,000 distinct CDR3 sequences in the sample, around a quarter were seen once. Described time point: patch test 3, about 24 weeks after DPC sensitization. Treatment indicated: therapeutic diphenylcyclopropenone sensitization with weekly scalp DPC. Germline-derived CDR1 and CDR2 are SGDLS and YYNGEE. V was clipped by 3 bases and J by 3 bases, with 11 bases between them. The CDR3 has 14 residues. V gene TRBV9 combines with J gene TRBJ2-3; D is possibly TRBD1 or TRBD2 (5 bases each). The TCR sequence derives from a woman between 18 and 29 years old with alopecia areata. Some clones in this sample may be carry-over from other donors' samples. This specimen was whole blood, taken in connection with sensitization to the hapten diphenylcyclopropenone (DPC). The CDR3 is CASSGDPLTDTQYF. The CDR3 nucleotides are TGTGCCAGCAGCGGGGACCCGCTGACAGATACGCAGTATTTT.